Following are 3 T cell receptor beta chains from one sample sequenced in a study of T cells after somatic rescue of genetic block. Here immunoSEQ multiplex PCR was the method, and the copy in TCRdb shows in-frame clones only, minus some. The repertoire holds tens of thousands of clones, with approximately 96% as singletons. Sequenced input: peripheral blood mononuclear cells (PBMCs). These receptors all stem from a child younger than two.

This clone showed up just once. The chain employs TRBV30 and TRBJ1-3, with D unclear. V was cut by 0 bases and J by 2 bases, with 2 bases left in between. Germline V gene sequence: CDR1 GTSNPN, CDR2 SVGIG (reference sequence). The CDR3 runs to 12 residues. The CDR3 DNA follows: TGTGCCTGGAGTGTAACTGGAAACACCATATATTTT. This codes for CAWSVTGNTIYF.

The chain employs TRBV7-8 and TRBJ1-2; D is unclear. V was shortened by 2 bases and J by 3 bases, with 4 bases between the two germline ends. Germline V gene sequence: CDR1 SGHVS, CDR2 FQNEAQ. The CDR3 is 12 residues long. The CDR3 DNA sequence: TGTGCCAGCAGCTTACAGGACTATGGCTACACCTTC. It yields the protein CASSLQDYGYTF.

V gene TRBV15 combines with J gene TRBJ2-4; 8 nucleotides match TRBD2. The germline V gene encodes CDR1 LNHNV and CDR2 YYDKDF (reference sequence). The CDR3 is 17 amino acids. Trimming cost V 0 bases and J 0 bases; bases outside gene matches: 4. In DNA form, the CDR3 reads TGTGCCACCAGCAGAGAGAGGCTAGCGGGAGCCAAAAACATTCAGTACTTC. Its translation: CATSRERLAGAKNIQYF.